This record concerns one T cell receptor beta chain sequence. The antigen remains unidentified. The data are from a study of graft-versus-host responses after intestinal transplantation. Study-wide background: Multivisceral, liver-intestinal, or isolated intestinal transplants were received by the recipients. Among the recipients, all got anti-thymocyte globulin induction and then tacrolimus and steroids for approximately 3 years.

Here immunoSEQ multiplex PCR was the method, and the copy in TCRdb shows in-frame clones only, minus some. The sample consists of approximately 12,000 clones, roughly 84% of them appearing once. Whole-study findings and limits: The marrow of recipients harbored GvH clones, and ileum or blood showed some of them first.

The CDR3 is 13 residues long. Trimming cost V 2 bases and J 3 bases, with 7 bases left between them. CDR1 and CDR2 (germline): LNHDA, SQIVND (reference sequence). This sequence was found in a human patient who received an intestinal transplant, so some T cells may come from the graft donor. The chain employs TRBV19 and TRBJ1-1; possibly TRBD1 for D (5 bases). The sequences come from PBMCs, collected almost 310 days after intestinal transplant. For the CDR3, the DNA is TGTGCCAGTAGTATAACAGGAGACACTGAAGCTTTCTTT. Encoded protein: CASSITGDTEAFF.